The T cell receptor beta chain under discussion was sequenced for a study of shared clonotypes between healthy human individuals. The CDR3 contains 13 residues. Per germline, CDR1 SNHLY and CDR2 FYNNEI. V lost 7 bases to trimming and J lost 3 bases; unmatched junction nucleotides: 3. Measured with immunoSEQ multiplex PCR; TCRdb has only the in-frame clones, and not every one. The sample lists roughly 2.5 million clones, around 94% occurring once. The chain employs TRBV2 and TRBJ2-7; 10 nucleotides agree with TRBD1. Sequenced: naive CD4+ T cells sorted from blood. Subset specified: CD45RA+ positively selected. The clonotype originates from a man in his late teens or twenties in good health. The CDR3: CASTRDRGYEQYF. Here the CDR3 DNA reads TGTGCCAGCACCAGGGACAGGGGCTACGAGCAGTACTTC.